The 32 T cell receptor beta chains below all came from one sample that was sequenced in a study of cytomegalovirus exposure and HLA in healthy donors. The primer mix had 60 Vbeta and 13 Jbeta primers. Clones were read by immunoSEQ multiplex PCR, and TCRdb kept only the in-frame ones, dropping some. In the table there are 150,000 to 200,000 clones, about 62% of which are singletons. Specimen: PBMCs. The receptor set was obtained from a man aged 40-50 years in good health and CMV-seronegative.

The chain recombines TRBV28 with TRBJ1-2; maybe TRBD1 (6 bases). CDR1 and CDR2 (germline): MDHEN, SYDVKM. Trimming removed 11 bases from V and 4 bases from J, with 17 bases in between. The CDR3 covers 13 residues. The CDR3 sequence is CAGGGGRGYGYTF. DNA for the CDR3: TGTGCCGGCGGGGGGGGGCGAGGCTATGGCTACACCTTC.

The gene calls are TRBV27 and TRBJ2-3; D gene ambiguous. The CDR3 is 13 amino acids. Germline values: CDR1 MNHEY, CDR2 SMNVEV (reference sequence). Trimming took off 3 bases at V and 1 base at J, with 5 bases between the two ends. The CDR3 here is CASSFIGTDTQYF. In DNA form, the CDR3 reads TGTGCCAGCAGTTTTATTGGCACAGATACGCAGTATTTT.

The rearrangement joins TRBV2 to TRBJ2-3, with D perhaps matching TRBD2 (5 bases). Germline CDR1 reads SNHLY; CDR2 reads FYNNEI. V was shortened by 5 bases and J by 0 bases, with 9 bases between the two germline ends. This CDR3 contains 14 residues. CDR3 coding DNA: TGTGCCAGCAGTTCCCTAGCTAGCACAGATACGCAGTATTTT. Translation gives CASSSLASTDTQYF.

The chain recombines TRBV7-6 with TRBJ2-1; 11 nucleotides agree with TRBD1. Losses at the gene ends were 6 bases for V and 7 bases for J; bases not matched to a gene: 5. The CDR3 runs 14 residues. The V gene's germline CDR1 is SGHVS and CDR2 FNYEAQ. The CDR3 region has the DNA TGTGCCAGCAGGGCGGGACAGGGGGGGAATGAGCAGTTCTTC. Its protein product is CASRAGQGGNEQFF.

This clone came up a few times. In DNA form, the CDR3 reads TGCGCCAGCAGCCCGGGGACTAGCGGACTAGGGAATGGTTTCACAGATACGCAGTATTTT. It yields the protein CASSPGTSGLGNGFTDTQYF. The chain carries TRBV4-3 and TRBJ2-3, with 11 bases lining up with TRBD2. Germline trimming cut 4 bases from V and 2 bases from J; bases unmatched to any gene: 17. Germline V gene lookup returns CDR1 LGHNA and CDR2 YSLEER. This CDR3 contains 20 residues.

This clone was observed a few times. The rearrangement uses TRBV23-1 and TRBJ2-1; D is uncertain. TRBV23-1 is noted as an ORF with a role that remains uncertain. V was cut by 4 bases and J by 0 bases, with 19 bases left in between. The CDR3 extends over 18 amino acids. DNA for the CDR3: TGCGCCAGCAGTCGCAGGCCTTTTTCCCCGAGCTCCTACAATGAGCAGTTCTTC. Translating gives CASSRRPFSPSSYNEQFF.

J is TRBJ1-1 and V is TRBV9; D remains ambiguous. Per the germline V gene, CDR1 is SGDLS and CDR2 is YYNGEE. This CDR3 comprises 16 residues. The V end was cut by 0 bases, the J end by 2 bases, with 14 bases between. For the CDR3, the DNA is TGTGCCAGCAGCGTAGTTTCAGGCGTTCGAAACACTGAAGCTTTCTTT. Translated, it gives CASSVVSGVRNTEAFF.

This rearrangement joins TRBV7-9 to TRBJ2-7, with a weak D call TRBD2 (5 bases). The CDR3 loop spans 12 amino acids. CDR1 SEHNR and CDR2 FQNEAQ come from the germline V gene (reference sequence). Trimming took off 5 bases at V and 13 bases at J, with 18 bases between the two ends. CDR3: CASSPGERAGYF. In DNA form, the CDR3 reads TGTGCCAGCAGCCCTGGAGAGAGGGCCGGTTACTTC. Together with reference TRBV7-9 and TRBJ2-7, the CDR3 gives the full variable domain: DTGVSQNPRHKITKRGQNVTFRCDPISEHNRLYWYRQTLGQGPEFLTYFQNEAQLEKSRLLSDRFSAERPKGSFSTLEIQRTEQGDSAMYLCASSPGERAGYFGPGTRLTVT.

V usage is TRBV28 and J usage is TRBJ1-2; unclear D gene. The V end lost 6 bases, the J end lost 4 bases, and 15 bases lay between the germline ends. The CDR3 has 14 amino acids. The germline CDR1 and CDR2 sequences are MDHEN and SYDVKM. In nucleotides, the CDR3 is TGTGCCAGCAGCCCAGGACTGAGAGTCTATGGCTACACCTTC. It codes for CASSPGLRVYGYTF.

The genes are TRBV28 and TRBJ1-2; D gene uncertain. The CDR3 spans 13 residues. Trimming took 6 bases from V and 4 from J, leaving 12 bases between them. In germline, CDR1 is MDHEN, CDR2 SYDVKM. CDR3 in amino acids: CASRLDGFYGYTF. DNA for the CDR3: TGTGCCAGCAGACTAGACGGGTTCTATGGCTACACCTTC.

This rearrangement joins TRBV28 to TRBJ2-7; D is undetermined. The V gene lost 4 bases and the J gene lost 0 bases, with 16 bases spanning the gap. This CDR3 has 16 residues. CDR1 MDHEN and CDR2 SYDVKM come from the germline V gene. In nucleotides, the CDR3 is TGTGCCAGCAGTTCGGGTTCCCGGGTTAGCTCCTACGAGCAGTACTTC. Translation: CASSSGSRVSSYEQYF.

The CDR3 region has the DNA TGTGCCAGCAGAGCCTCCCGGGACTCTGGAAACACCATATATTTT. Amino acids: CASRASRDSGNTIYF. V and J are TRBV6-5 and TRBJ1-3; no definite D call. The CDR3 has 15 residues. Germline CDR1 MNHEY, CDR2 SVGAGI. Trimming pared 6 bases from V and 0 bases from J, leaving 12 bases between.

This clone was observed a few times. The gene calls are TRBV27 and TRBJ2-7; D is perhaps TRBD2 (7 bases). The CDR3 spans 19 residues. The V and J ends lost 0 bases and 2 bases respectively, with 23 bases between them. Per the germline V gene, CDR1 is MNHEY and CDR2 is SMNVEV (reference sequence). The CDR3 region has the DNA TGTGCCAGCAGTTTATCCCCTAGGGGGAGGGCGGGGTCTGCCTACGAGCAGTACTTC. Translated, it gives CASSLSPRGRAGSAYEQYF.

The chain uses TRBV27 and TRBJ1-2; possible D gene TRBD1, 6 bases. V gave up 7 bases and J gave up 6 bases, with 24 bases separating them. This CDR3 region has 16 residues. Germline V gene data show CDR1 as MNHEY and CDR2 as SMNVEV (reference sequence). CDR3 bases: TGTGCCAGCACCCGGGCCCCGACAGGTTTGTCTCATGGCTACACCTTC. It encodes CASTRAPTGLSHGYTF.

The rearrangement joins TRBV7-2 to TRBJ2-7; 14 nucleotides match TRBD2. Losses at the gene ends were 5 bases for V and 2 bases for J; bases not matched to a gene: 2. CDR1 is SGHTA and CDR2 is FQGNSA in the germline V gene. CDR3 length equals 15 residues. The CDR3 protein is CASSPTSGGAYEQYF. CDR3 in DNA: TGTGCCAGCAGCCCGACTAGCGGGGGGGCCTACGAGCAGTACTTC.

The chain links TRBV18 to TRBJ2-5; D remains ambiguous. Germline lookup yields CDR1 KGHSH and CDR2 LQKENI. The CDR3 length is 13 residues. Deletions cut 4 bases from V and 0 bases from J, with 6 bases between. The CDR3 sequence is CASSLQYQETQYF. In nucleotides, the CDR3 is TGTGCCAGCTCACTACAGTACCAAGAGACCCAGTACTTC.

The chain has TRBV4-3 and TRBJ2-2; perhaps TRBD1 as D (5 bases). The V end was cut by 1 base, the J end by 5 bases, with 17 bases between. The CDR3 runs to 17 residues. Germline assignment: CDR1 LGHNA and CDR2 YSLEER. CDR3 amino acids: CASSQVLGASETGELFF. Written as DNA, the CDR3 is TGCGCCAGCAGCCAAGTTCTTGGGGCATCGGAAACCGGGGAGCTGTTTTTT.

As regards this clone: In the same sample, other DNA sequences code for this CDR3. The J gene is TRBJ2-1, the V gene TRBV30; 10 bases are a match to TRBD2. Per the germline V gene, CDR1 is GTSNPN and CDR2 is SVGIG (reference sequence). J lost 0 bases, V lost 8 bases, and 4 bases had no gene match. The CDR3 has 14 amino acids. The CDR3 coding sequence is TGTGCCCAACTAGCGGGGAGCTCCTACAATGAGCAGTTCTTC. This codes for CAQLAGSSYNEQFF. The variable domain in full, with the rest retrieved from reference TRBV30 and TRBJ2-1, is SQTIHQWPATLVQPVGSPLSLECTVEGTSNPNLYWYRQAAGRGLQLLFYSVGIGQISSEVPQNLSASRPQDRQFILSSKKLLLSDSGFYLCAQLAGSSYNEQFFGPGTRLTVL.

This clone appeared once. The genes are TRBV18 and TRBJ2-4, with 10 bases identical to TRBD1. Per germline, CDR1 KGHSH and CDR2 LQKENI. This CDR3 region has 17 residues. J gave up 0 bases and V 6 bases, and 8 bases lay outside the gene matches. Here the CDR3 DNA reads TGTGCCAGCTCGGAGGACAGGGGGGACATAGCCAAAAACATTCAGTACTTC. Protein: CASSEDRGDIAKNIQYF.

This rearrangement joins TRBV19 to TRBJ1-5; tentatively, D is TRBD1 (6 bases). Germline loops: CDR1 LNHDA, CDR2 SQIVND (reference sequence). CDR3 size: 17 residues. The V end lost 5 bases, the J end lost 0 bases, and 17 bases lay between the germline ends. CDR3 sequence: CASSGGHMDYSNQPQHF. The CDR3 nucleotides read TGTGCCAGTAGTGGGGGACATATGGATTATAGCAATCAGCCCCAGCATTTT.

The V call is TRBV18, the J call TRBJ2-5; D might be TRBD2 (7 bases). From germline, CDR1 is KGHSH and CDR2 LQKENI. This CDR3 is built from 16 residues. The V gene lost 3 bases and the J gene lost 4 bases, with 18 bases spanning the gap. CDR3 in amino acids: CASSPRQRGARETQYF. The CDR3 nucleotides are TGTGCCAGCTCACCTCGCCAACGGGGGGCTAGAGAGACCCAGTACTTC.

This clone was seen just once. The chain employs TRBV28 and TRBJ2-3; 10 positions match TRBD1. This CDR3 contains 16 residues. Germline CDR1 is MDHEN and CDR2 is SYDVKM. V lost 8 bases, J lost 1 base, and 9 bases stayed unmatched. DNA for the CDR3: TGTGCCAGCGGACGACAGGGGGCTAAGGGCACAGATACGCAGTATTTT. Amino acid sequence: CASGRQGAKGTDTQYF.

The V gene is TRBV30, the J gene TRBJ2-3; weak D call: TRBD1 (5 bases). V lost 0 bases and J lost 3, with 13 bases in between. This CDR3 comprises 15 residues. Germline V gene sequence: CDR1 GTSNPN, CDR2 SVGIG (reference sequence). CDR3 loop: CAWSVGDKRTDTQYF. The CDR3 DNA is TGTGCCTGGAGTGTAGGGGATAAACGTACAGATACGCAGTATTTT.

The chain is built from TRBV27 and TRBJ1-2, with D possibly being TRBD1 (6 bases). The CDR3 has 16 residues. Germline V CDR1 and CDR2: MNHEY, SMNVEV (reference sequence). The V end lost 4 bases, the J end lost 4 bases, and 19 bases lay between the germline ends. CDR3 amino acids: CASSSSRIQGAYGYTF. The DNA of the CDR3 is TGTGCCAGCAGTTCGTCCCGGATACAGGGAGCCTATGGCTACACCTTC.

This clone was seen a handful of times. The chain joins TRBV19 to TRBJ2-7; 10 bases align to TRBD1. V lost 7 bases to trimming and J lost 4 bases; unmatched junction nucleotides: 13. Looked up from germline, CDR1 is LNHDA and CDR2 is SQIVND (reference sequence). CDR3 length equals 16 residues. CDR3 in DNA: TGTGCCAGTATGGCAACTGCCGGGACAGGGGTATACGAGCAGTACTTC. Residues: CASMATAGTGVYEQYF.

This clone was detected a few times. The chain links TRBV5-1 to TRBJ2-7; 8 nucleotides match TRBD1. Germline V gives CDR1 SGHRS, CDR2 YFSETQ. Losses at the gene ends were 0 bases for V and 1 base for J; bases not matched to a gene: 6. CDR3 length equals 16 residues. The CDR3 DNA sequence: TGCGCCAGCAGCTTGGCTCCCAGGGGGCCATCCTACGAGCAGTACTTC. Protein product: CASSLAPRGPSYEQYF.

This clone occurred once. The chain is built from TRBV11-2 and TRBJ1-4; 8 bases fit TRBD1. The CDR3 is 14 amino acids. After removal of 6 bases from V and 11 bases from J, the junction contained 11 bases not matched to a gene. Germline CDR1 SGHAT, CDR2 FQNNGV. The CDR3 coding sequence is TGTGCCAGCAGGTCCGTGGGGACAGGAGGTAAACTGTTTTTT. Its protein product is CASRSVGTGGKLFF.

The rearrangement uses TRBV19 and TRBJ2-5, with a weak D call TRBD1 (6 bases). V gave up 7 bases and J gave up 0 bases, with 15 bases separating them. In germline, CDR1 is LNHDA, CDR2 SQIVND (reference sequence). The CDR3 contains 15 residues. The CDR3 DNA sequence: TGTGCCAGTATTGGGGACATAGAGTACCAAGAGACCCAGTACTTC. Protein: CASIGDIEYQETQYF.

V usage is TRBV2 and J usage is TRBJ1-6; 9 positions agree with TRBD1. The V segment lost 2 bases and the J segment 11 bases; nucleotides outside the gene matches: 7. CDR1 and CDR2 (germline): SNHLY, FYNNEI. The CDR3 has 15 amino acids. The CDR3: CASSERGQGQAPLHF. CDR3 coding DNA: TGTGCCAGCAGTGAACGCGGACAGGGGCAGGCACCCCTCCACTTT.

The genes are TRBV5-1 and TRBJ2-3; 8 bases match TRBD1. Germline loops: CDR1 SGHRS, CDR2 YFSETQ. CDR3 size: 17 residues. With 5 bases clipped from V and 2 bases from J, the junction kept 13 bases outside the gene matches. In DNA form, the CDR3 reads TGCGCCAGCAGACATGTGAGGGACAGGACTGCCACAGATACGCAGTATTTT. Translation gives CASRHVRDRTATDTQYF.

This clone has only a few counts. The chain has TRBV6-1 and TRBJ2-1; TRBD2 agrees at 13 bases. V dropped 4 bases and J dropped 1; count of bases not matched to a gene: 7. Germline CDR1 is MNHNS and CDR2 is SASEGT. The CDR3 runs to 18 residues. CDR3 in DNA: TGTGCCAGCAGTGTTACTAGCGGGAGGGCCGGGTCCTACAATGAGCAGTTCTTC. It encodes CASSVTSGRAGSYNEQFF.

The V call is TRBV6-5, the J call TRBJ1-4; 8 nucleotides agree with TRBD1. V lost 10 bases, J lost 8 bases, and 15 bases stayed unmatched. Germline CDR1 and CDR2: MNHEY and SVGAGI. CDR3 length: 15 amino acids. In DNA, the CDR3 is TGTGCCACGAAGGTCGGACAGGGCCAGCTCGAAAAACTGTTTTTT. Protein sequence: CATKVGQGQLEKLFF.